Only one count was recorded for the clone carrying this TCR beta chain. The entry originates in a study of blood T cell repertoires in COVID-19. The junction had 1 base not matched to a gene; V was cut back by 3 bases and J by 6 bases. Germline-derived CDR1 and CDR2 are SGHRS and YFSETQ. The CDR3 contains 13 residues. Per the original methods: Reference gene primer amplification gave nucleated cell count estimates. Some clones are missing from TCRdb's copy, which holds only in-frame ones; the method was immunoSEQ multiplex PCR. V, J and clone size derive from that table, while D and trimming were established from the DNA sequence. The sample contains roughly 700,000 clones, 85% to 90% of which appear only once.

The chain recombines TRBV5-1 with TRBJ2-7; 12 bases are shared with TRBD2. Sequenced: peripheral blood. The sequence came from a woman aged 18-29 years with acute or convalescent COVID-19. The CDR3 here is CASSWGLAGEQYF. DNA for the CDR3: TGCGCCAGCAGCTGGGGACTAGCGGGCGAGCAGTACTTC.